This T cell receptor beta chain derives from a study of shared clonotypes between healthy human individuals. Study as a whole: The study used three CD4 naive, three CD4 memory, two CD8 naive and one CD8 memory plate per donor.

It was around 190 ng DNA, around 33,000 T cell genomes, that sorted-subset replicate PCRs used. Here immunoSEQ multiplex PCR was the method, and the copy in TCRdb shows in-frame clones only, minus some. The table records 600,000 or so clones, about 95% of them present only once. Concerning this clone itself: Its specificity is unknown.

Regarding the study as a whole: Naive subsets generally had larger estimated richness than memory subsets.

Terminally differentiated effector memory CD45RA+ cells were excluded by CCR7 positive selection of CD45RO-negative cells. Free of recent acute infections or vaccinations, the donors were healthy HIV-negative adults. This CDR3 comprises 14 residues. The junction had 6 bases not matched to a gene; V was cut back by 4 bases and J by 4 bases. The germline CDR1 and CDR2 sequences are ENHRY and SYGVKD. This chain joins TRBV10-3 and TRBJ2-7; the match to TRBD2 covers 8 bases. The specimen was naive CD8+ T cells sorted from blood. The sequence came from a woman in her thirties in good health. CDR3 sequence (DNA): TGTGCCATCAGTGCTGTCGGGAGGGTGTACGAGCAGTACTTC. The encoded protein is CAISAVGRVYEQYF.